This T cell receptor (beta chain) was recovered during a study of blood T cell repertoires in COVID-19. In the study's own analysis: Estimates of nucleated cell counts were drawn from the amplification of reference gene primers. Sequenced by immunoSEQ multiplex PCR; TCRdb stores in-frame clones only, minus some. V, J and clone size derive from that table, while D and trimming were established from the DNA sequence. The table includes 300,000 to 350,000 clones, about 87% detected once. Trimming stripped 3 bases from V and 3 bases from J, with 10 bases between. The CDR3 is 14 amino acids. Germline V gene lookup returns CDR1 SGHRS and CDR2 YFSETQ.

The rearrangement joins TRBV5-1 to TRBJ2-1; a weak D match, TRBD1 (5 bases). The sequenced material came from peripheral blood. The clonotype originates from a man aged 25-45 years with COVID-19, enrolled during active disease. The CDR3 region has the DNA TGCGCCAGCAGCTGGGGCTACAGCTACAATGAGCAGTTCTTC. This gives the protein CASSWGYSYNEQFF.